The present T cell receptor (beta chain) was sequenced within a study of radiotherapy plus CTLA-4 blockade in lung cancer. Study-wide results and limits: Early clone dynamics of blood T cells, plus interferon-beta, reportedly predicted response best. The study found tumor-derived TCR clones expanded in blood after radiotherapy plus ipilimumab.

Notes on this clone: The antigen remains unidentified.

V was clipped by 7 bases and J by 3 bases, with 13 bases between them. The CDR3 is 14 amino acids. Per germline, CDR1 MNHEY and CDR2 SMNVEV (reference sequence). Ipilimumab-mediated CTLA-4 blockade plus focal radiation was given to patients having chemo-refractory metastatic non-small-cell lung cancer. Clones were read by immunoSEQ multiplex PCR, and TCRdb kept only the in-frame ones, dropping some. The sample contains fewer than 70,000 clones, roughly 85% of which appear only once. The TCR was taken from a human donor with non-small cell lung cancer who had a complete response to radiotherapy plus ipilimumab. The chain is built from TRBV27 and TRBJ1-5; the D gene is possibly TRBD1 (6 bases). Sequences were derived from peripheral blood, sampled from a patient treated with radiotherapy plus ipilimumab. The CDR3 nucleotides are TGTGCCAGCATGGCAGGGGCTTACAATCAGCCCCAGCATTTT. Amino acids: CASMAGAYNQPQHF.